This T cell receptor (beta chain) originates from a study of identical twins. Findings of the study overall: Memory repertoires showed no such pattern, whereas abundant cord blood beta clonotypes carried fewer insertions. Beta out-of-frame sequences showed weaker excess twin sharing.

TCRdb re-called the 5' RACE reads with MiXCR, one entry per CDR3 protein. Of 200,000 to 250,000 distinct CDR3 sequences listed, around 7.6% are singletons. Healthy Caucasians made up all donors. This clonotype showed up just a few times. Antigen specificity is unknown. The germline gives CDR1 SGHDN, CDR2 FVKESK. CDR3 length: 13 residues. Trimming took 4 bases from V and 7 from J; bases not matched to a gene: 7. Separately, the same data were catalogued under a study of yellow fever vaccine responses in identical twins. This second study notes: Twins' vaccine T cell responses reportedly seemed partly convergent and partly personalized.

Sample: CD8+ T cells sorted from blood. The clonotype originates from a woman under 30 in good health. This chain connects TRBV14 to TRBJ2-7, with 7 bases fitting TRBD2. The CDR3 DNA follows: TGTGCCAGCAGCCTGGCCTCGGGGGGAGAGCAGTACTTC. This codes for CASSLASGGEQYF.